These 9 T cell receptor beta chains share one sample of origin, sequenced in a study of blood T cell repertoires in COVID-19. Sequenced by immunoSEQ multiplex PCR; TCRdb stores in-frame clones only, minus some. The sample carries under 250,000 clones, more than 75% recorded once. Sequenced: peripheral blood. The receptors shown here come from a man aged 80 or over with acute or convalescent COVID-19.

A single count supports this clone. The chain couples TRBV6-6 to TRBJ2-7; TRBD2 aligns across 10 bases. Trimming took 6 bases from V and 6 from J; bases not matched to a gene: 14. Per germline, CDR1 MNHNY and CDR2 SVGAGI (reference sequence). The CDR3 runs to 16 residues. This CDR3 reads CASSPMILAGLVEQYF. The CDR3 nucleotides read TGTGCCAGCAGCCCTATGATACTAGCGGGATTGGTCGAGCAGTACTTC.

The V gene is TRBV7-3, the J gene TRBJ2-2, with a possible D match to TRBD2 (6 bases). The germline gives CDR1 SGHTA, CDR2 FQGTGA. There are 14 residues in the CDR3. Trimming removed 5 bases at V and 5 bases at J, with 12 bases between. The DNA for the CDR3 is TGTGCCAGCAGCCTCATCGGGAGTACCGGGGAGCTGTTTTTT. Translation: CASSLIGSTGELFF.

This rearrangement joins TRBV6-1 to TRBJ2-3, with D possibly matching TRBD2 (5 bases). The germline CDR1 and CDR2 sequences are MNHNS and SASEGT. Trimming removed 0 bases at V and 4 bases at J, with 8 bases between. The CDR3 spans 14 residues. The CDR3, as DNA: TGTGCCAGCAGTGAAGCATTCGGGGCAGATACGCAGTATTTT. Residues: CASSEAFGADTQYF.

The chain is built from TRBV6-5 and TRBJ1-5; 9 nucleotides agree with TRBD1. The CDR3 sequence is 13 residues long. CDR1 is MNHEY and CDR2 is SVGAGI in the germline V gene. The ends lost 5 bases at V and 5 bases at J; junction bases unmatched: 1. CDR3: CASSRDRDQPQHF. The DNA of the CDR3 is TGTGCCAGCAGTAGGGACAGGGATCAGCCCCAGCATTTT.

The CDR3 DNA follows: TGCGCCAGCAGCCAAGGGACTAGCGGGGATACGCAGTATTTT. Translated: CASSQGTSGDTQYF. V is TRBV5-1 and J is TRBJ2-3, with 12 bases matching TRBD2. The length of the CDR3 is 14 residues. Per the germline V gene, CDR1 is SGHRS and CDR2 is YFSETQ. With 4 bases clipped from V and 6 bases from J, the junction kept 3 bases outside the gene matches.

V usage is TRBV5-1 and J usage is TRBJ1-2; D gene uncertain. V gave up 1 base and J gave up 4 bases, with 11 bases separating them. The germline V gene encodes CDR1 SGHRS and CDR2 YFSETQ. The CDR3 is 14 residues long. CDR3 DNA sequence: TGCGCCAGCAGCTTGCAGACGAGCGGCTATGGCTACACCTTC. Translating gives CASSLQTSGYGYTF. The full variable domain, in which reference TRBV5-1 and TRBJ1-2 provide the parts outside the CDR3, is KAGVTQTPRYLIKTRGQQVTLSCSPISGHRSVSWYQQTPGQGLQFLFEYFSETQRNKGNFPGRFSGRQFSNSRSEMNVSTLELGDSALYLCASSLQTSGYGYTFGSGTRLTVV.

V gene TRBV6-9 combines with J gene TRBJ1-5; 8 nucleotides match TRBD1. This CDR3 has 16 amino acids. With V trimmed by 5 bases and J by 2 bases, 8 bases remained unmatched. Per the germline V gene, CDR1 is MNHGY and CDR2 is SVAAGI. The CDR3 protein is CASSPGTGDRNQPQHF. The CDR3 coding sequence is TGTGCCAGCAGTCCCGGGACAGGAGATCGCAATCAGCCCCAGCATTTT.

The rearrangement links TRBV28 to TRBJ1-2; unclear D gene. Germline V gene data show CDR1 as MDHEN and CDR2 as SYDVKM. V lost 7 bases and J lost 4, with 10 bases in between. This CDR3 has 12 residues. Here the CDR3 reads CASKGGIYGYTF. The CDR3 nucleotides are TGTGCCAGCAAAGGAGGGATCTATGGCTACACCTTC.

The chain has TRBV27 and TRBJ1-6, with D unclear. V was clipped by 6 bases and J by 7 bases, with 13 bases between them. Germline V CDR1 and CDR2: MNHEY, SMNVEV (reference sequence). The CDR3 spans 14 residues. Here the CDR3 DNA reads TGTGCCAGCAGCCTGGACGGACTAAATTCACCCCTCCACTTT. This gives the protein CASSLDGLNSPLHF.